This TCR beta chain was sequenced during a study of sequential checkpoint blockade in melanoma. Sample treatment: randomized to nivolumab then ipilimumab (arm A) or the reverse (arm B). Using immunoSEQ multiplex PCR, the repertoire was profiled, and TCRdb retains in-frame clones only, with some absent. Of approximately 11,000 clones listed, roughly 75% are singletons. Germline values: CDR1 MGHDK, CDR2 SYGVNS. Trimming cost V 2 bases and J 4 bases; bases outside gene matches: 12. This CDR3 region has 17 residues. The input for sequencing was CD8+ T cells sorted from blood (inferred from file names), taken from a patient given nivolumab and ipilimumab in sequence. V usage is TRBV25-1 and J usage is TRBJ1-2; 8 bases are a match to TRBD1. This sequence originates from a human donor with melanoma. The CDR3 here is CASSEHSTGVGIYGYTF. CDR3 DNA: TGTGCCAGCAGTGAACATTCGACAGGGGTTGGTATCTATGGCTACACCTTC.